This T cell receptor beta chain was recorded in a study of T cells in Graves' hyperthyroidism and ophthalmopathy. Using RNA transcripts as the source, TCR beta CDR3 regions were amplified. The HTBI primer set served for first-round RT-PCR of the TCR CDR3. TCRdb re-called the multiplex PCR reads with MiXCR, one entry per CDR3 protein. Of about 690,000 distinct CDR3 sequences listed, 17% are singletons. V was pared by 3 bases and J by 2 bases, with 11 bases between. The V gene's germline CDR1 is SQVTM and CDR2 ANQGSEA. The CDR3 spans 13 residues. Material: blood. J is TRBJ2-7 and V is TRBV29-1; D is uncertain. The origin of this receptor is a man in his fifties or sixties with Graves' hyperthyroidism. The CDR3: CSVELATTYEQYF. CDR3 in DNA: TGCAGCGTTGAGCTGGCTACAACCTACGAGCAGTACTTC.